One sample yielded the 24 T cell receptor beta chains listed below, sequenced in a study of blood T cell repertoires in COVID-19. TCRdb's table, derived via immunoSEQ multiplex PCR, lists solely in-frame clones and lacks some. The sample lists about 240,000 clones, about 85% seen once, with about 6.3% in the top ten. The sample comprised peripheral blood. The receptors here all came from a woman aged 55-69 years with active or convalescent COVID-19.

V and J are TRBV2 and TRBJ2-2; D uncertain. Per germline, CDR1 SNHLY and CDR2 FYNNEI. This CDR3 spans 13 amino acids. Trimming left V 1 base short and J 6 bases short, with 6 bases between. The CDR3 spells CASSEVWPGELFF. CDR3 in DNA: TGTGCCAGCAGTGAAGTTTGGCCCGGGGAGCTGTTTTTT.

This clone was counted once. This chain uses TRBV11-2 with TRBJ2-5; D is undetermined. The CDR3 loop spans 13 amino acids. Germline assignment: CDR1 SGHAT and CDR2 FQNNGV. Trimming took 0 bases from V and 3 from J, leaving 5 bases between them. The CDR3 bases are TGTGCCAGCAGCTTAGAAACAGAAGAGACCCAGTACTTC. Protein product: CASSLETEETQYF.

V gene TRBV5-6 combines with J gene TRBJ1-1, with D tentatively TRBD1 (6 bases). Deletions cut 0 bases from V and 3 bases from J, with 12 bases between. Germline V lookup: CDR1 SGHDT, CDR2 YYEEEE. CDR3 length: 15 amino acids. This chain's CDR3 is CASSLALRGYTEAFF. CDR3 in DNA: TGTGCCAGCAGCTTGGCCTTGAGGGGGTACACTGAAGCTTTCTTT.

V usage is TRBV24-1 and J usage is TRBJ2-3; 7 bases are a match to TRBD2. V was pared by 5 bases and J by 0 bases, with 1 base of the junction left unmatched. The CDR3 runs 14 residues. From germline, CDR1 is KGHDR and CDR2 SFDVKD. The CDR3 nucleotides are TGTGCCACCAGTGTGCGGGGGAGCACAGATACGCAGTATTTT. Protein: CATSVRGSTDTQYF.

Only one count was recorded for this clone. The chain links TRBV15 to TRBJ2-5, with a possible D match to TRBD2 (5 bases). Trimming took off 5 bases at V and 4 bases at J, with 14 bases between the two ends. CDR1 and CDR2 from the germline V gene are LNHNV and YYDKDF (reference sequence). This CDR3 has 14 amino acids. CDR3 sequence reads: CATSPGLSRETQYF. CDR3 DNA: TGTGCCACCAGCCCTGGACTGTCCCGAGAGACCCAGTACTTC. Using reference TRBV15 and TRBJ2-5 for the parts outside the CDR3, the full variable domain is DAMVIQNPRYQVTQFGKPVTLSCSQTLNHNVMYWYQQKSSQAPKLLFHYYDKDFNNEADTPDNFQSRRPNTSFCFLDIRSPGLGDTAMYLCATSPGLSRETQYFGPGTRLLVL.

CDR3: CASSRPGTGGAFF. The CDR3 DNA is TGTGCCAGCAGTCGACCCGGGACAGGGGGAGCTTTCTTT. The chain is built from TRBV12-3 or TRBV12-4 and TRBJ1-1; TRBD1 matches 11 bases. V dropped 5 bases and J dropped 10; count of bases not matched to a gene: 6. The CDR3 sequence is 13 residues long.

The chain couples TRBV11-2 to TRBJ2-7, with 7 bases lining up with TRBD2. The CDR3 runs 15 residues. V was clipped by 0 bases and J by 3 bases; unmatched bases: 5. CDR1 SGHAT and CDR2 FQNNGV come from the germline V gene. DNA of the CDR3: TGTGCCAGCAGCTTAGAGGCTAGCGGATACTACGAGCAGTACTTC. This sequence encodes CASSLEASGYYEQYF.

The CDR3: CASTLAGRNSPLHF. Written as DNA, the CDR3 is TGCGCCAGCACCCTGGCGGGGAGAAATTCACCCCTCCACTTT. V is TRBV5-1 and J is TRBJ1-6; D is uncertain. The CDR3 sequence is 14 residues long. V was trimmed by 6 bases and J by 7 bases, leaving 14 bases between them. CDR1 is SGHRS and CDR2 is YFSETQ in the germline V gene.

The V gene is TRBV6-5, the J gene TRBJ2-2, with a tentative D call TRBD1 (5 bases). Per the germline V gene, CDR1 is MNHEY and CDR2 is SVGAGI. The V end lost 2 bases, the J end lost 1 base, and 8 bases lay between the germline ends. The CDR3 covers 15 residues. The CDR3: CASSYVQGNTGELFF. Written as DNA, the CDR3 is TGTGCCAGCAGTTACGTCCAGGGGAACACCGGGGAGCTGTTTTTT.

The chain has TRBV3-1 (or the pseudogene TRBV3-2) and TRBJ1-3; weak D call: TRBD1 (5 bases). The V gene lost 1 base and the J gene lost 4 bases, with 8 bases spanning the gap. The germline V gene has CDR1 LGHDT and CDR2 YNNKEL (reference sequence). CDR3 length: 14 residues. The CDR3 loop reads CASSQGGAGNTIYF. The CDR3 nucleotides are TGTGCCAGCAGCCAAGGGGGCGCCGGAAACACCATATATTTT.

This clone showed up just a few times. The chain has TRBV5-1 and TRBJ2-1; 9 bases fit TRBD2. This CDR3 is built from 16 residues. V lost 2 bases and J lost 8; bases outside the gene matches: 11. The germline V gene has CDR1 SGHRS and CDR2 YFSETQ. In DNA, the CDR3 is TGCGCCAGCAGCTTCGGGGCGGGAGGGCCTCTCGATGAGCAGTTCTTC. This translates into CASSFGAGGPLDEQFF.

J is TRBJ1-2 and V is TRBV7-9, with TRBD1 matching over 7 bases. CDR1 and CDR2 from the germline V gene are SEHNR and FQNEAQ (reference sequence). V lost 3 bases and J lost 8; bases outside the gene matches: 6. The length of the CDR3 is 13 residues. The CDR3 sequence: CASSLGQSPGYTF. CDR3 DNA sequence: TGTGCCAGCAGCTTGGGACAGTCGCCCGGCTACACCTTC. Complete variable domain (other parts from reference TRBV7-9 and TRBJ1-2): DTGVSQNPRHKITKRGQNVTFRCDPISEHNRLYWYRQTLGQGPEFLTYFQNEAQLEKSRLLSDRFSAERPKGSFSTLEIQRTEQGDSAMYLCASSLGQSPGYTFGSGTRLTVV.

This chain links TRBV10-3 with TRBJ2-3, with 11 bases lining up with TRBD2. Germline V gene sequence: CDR1 ENHRY, CDR2 SYGVKD. This CDR3 is built from 14 residues. V shed 6 bases, J shed 4 bases, and the junction held 3 bases outside the gene matches. The CDR3 DNA reads TGTGCCATCAGACTAGCGGGGGACCCAGATACGCAGTATTTT. Its translation is CAIRLAGDPDTQYF.

J is TRBJ1-1 and V is TRBV7-3, with TRBD1 matching 11 bases. The trim removed 3 bases at V and 5 bases at J, leaving 8 bases unmatched. The CDR3 covers 16 residues. The germline V gene encodes CDR1 SGHTA and CDR2 FQGTGA. CDR3 in amino acids: CASSLGSRDRGTEAFF. In DNA form, the CDR3 reads TGTGCCAGCAGCTTGGGGTCTCGGGACAGGGGGACTGAAGCTTTCTTT.

The chain joins TRBV7-6 to TRBJ2-5, with D maybe TRBD1 (6 bases). V gave up 1 base and J gave up 1 base, with 10 bases separating them. The germline CDR1 and CDR2 sequences are SGHVS and FNYEAQ. This CDR3 is 15 amino acids long. CDR3 region: CASSLGGRTQETQYF. In nucleotides, the CDR3 is TGTGCCAGCAGCTTAGGGGGGCGGACCCAAGAGACCCAGTACTTC.

The chain has TRBV30 and TRBJ2-5; D not resolved. The V and J ends lost 0 bases and 4 bases respectively, with 9 bases between them. In germline, CDR1 is GTSNPN, CDR2 SVGIG (reference sequence). CDR3 length equals 13 residues. CDR3 amino acids: CAWSVAHSETQYF. The CDR3, as DNA: TGTGCCTGGAGTGTAGCCCATTCAGAGACCCAGTACTTC.

The chain combines TRBV30 with TRBJ1-1; perhaps TRBD1 as D (5 bases). V was clipped by 8 bases and J by 4 bases, with 20 bases between them. CDR3 length: 14 amino acids. Germline-derived CDR1 and CDR2 are GTSNPN and SVGIG (reference sequence). CDR3 DNA: TGTGCCCGGCGGGGGTTGCCCGGCGGCACTGAAGCTTTCTTT. Translated: CARRGLPGGTEAFF.

This clone was seen only a few times. The chain employs TRBV11-2 and TRBJ2-2; D gene ambiguous. CDR1 and CDR2 (germline): SGHAT, FQNNGV. V was trimmed by 1 base and J by 6 bases, leaving 12 bases between them. CDR3 length: 15 residues. DNA of the CDR3: TGTGCCAGCAGCTTAGCCTCGGGTATCGCCGGGGAGCTGTTTTTT. Translated: CASSLASGIAGELFF.

CDR3 nucleotides: TGTGCCAGCTCACCACCTAGTAACACCGGGGAGCTGTTTTTT. Amino acid sequence: CASSPPSNTGELFF. V is TRBV18 and J is TRBJ2-2, with D uncertain. V dropped 0 bases and J dropped 2 bases, with 4 bases sitting between them. This CDR3 comprises 14 residues. Germline-derived CDR1 and CDR2 are KGHSH and LQKENI.

The chain carries TRBV29-1 and TRBJ2-3; TRBD2 is a possible D gene (6 bases). The CDR3 is 14 residues long. V was pared by 6 bases and J by 2 bases, with 15 bases between. The germline gives CDR1 SQVTM, CDR2 ANQGSEA. CDR3 sequence: CSVGSGGITDTQYF. CDR3 nucleotides: TGCAGCGTCGGGAGTGGGGGGATCACAGATACGCAGTATTTT.

The chain's CDR3 is CASRMTGSAEAFF. In nucleotides, the CDR3 is TGTGCCAGCAGAATGACAGGGTCCGCTGAAGCTTTCTTT. The chain carries TRBV6-5 and TRBJ1-1, with 7 nucleotides matching TRBD1. CDR1 is MNHEY, CDR2 SVGAGI, per germline. V shed 6 bases and J 6 bases; nucleotides not matched to a gene: 7. There are 13 residues in the CDR3.

The chain joins TRBV23-1 to TRBJ1-3; 10 bases line up with TRBD1. TRBV23-1 qualifies as an ORF whose function is uncertain. V was clipped by 3 bases and J by 4 bases; unmatched bases: 9. The CDR3 contains 17 residues. The DNA of the CDR3 is TGCGCCAGCAGTCAGAGGACAGGGGGACGGTTAGGAAACACCATATATTTT. Protein: CASSQRTGGRLGNTIYF.

Only a few counts were recorded for this clone. This chain connects TRBV5-8 to TRBJ1-2; 11 positions match TRBD1. Germline V lookup: CDR1 SGHTS, CDR2 YDEGEE. CDR3 length: 14 residues. The junction had 5 bases not matched to a gene; V was cut back by 4 bases and J by 6 bases. CDR3 DNA sequence: TGTGCCAGCAGCATCTGGACAGGGGGCGATGGCTACACCTTC. Protein product: CASSIWTGGDGYTF.

The chain joins TRBV6-2 or TRBV6-3 to TRBJ2-7; 10 nucleotides match TRBD2. The CDR3 is 14 amino acids. V shed 4 bases and J 6 bases; nucleotides not matched to a gene: 6. The germline gives CDR1 MNHEY, CDR2 SVGEGT. CDR3 sequence: CASSSSGRASEQYF. In nucleotides, the CDR3 is TGTGCCAGCAGTTCGAGCGGGAGGGCCTCCGAGCAGTACTTC.